This TCR beta chain was documented in a study of T-cell reconstitution after alpha-beta-depleted transplantation in children (dated by TCRdb to about 2016). Looking at the study overall: Using TCR repertoire profiling, the study followed T-cell immune reconstitution in a quantitative way in children after TCRalphabeta/CD19-depleted allogeneic hematopoietic cell transplantation.

Only a few counts were recorded for this clonotype. Its binding antigen is unknown. One base away there is no much larger clone; base qualities are not given. Library creation used PCR. The instrument was an Illumina HiSeq 2500. TCR library preparation used molecular barcoding, with unique molecular identifiers applied to normalize quantification of the TCRbeta repertoire. Using fastp trimming at Q25 and MiXCR clonotype assembly, TCRdb reanalyzed the public sequencing data and kept in-frame beta chains. Entries that share a CDR3 protein sequence are merged under the most common genes and DNA. This sample holds 600,000 or so distinct CDR3 sequences; 23% were observed only once. The ten most abundant clones make up less than 15% of the sample. Broad study findings and their caveats: The apparently early alphabetaT-cell count recovery about two months after transplant was reportedly dependent on only several hundred rapidly expanded clones derived from non-depleted graft cells. Over subsequent months, a decline in hyperexpanded clone frequencies was noted, and after one year, T-cell counts and TCRbeta diversity were mostly ascribed to newly produced T cells. In some patients, the high TCRbeta diversity seen at day 60 was put down to recipient T cells and intrathymic progenitors that had survived conditioning.

From cysteine to phenylalanine, the CDR3 is 17 amino acids long. The sequence is cut down to CDR3 DNA, 51 bases in frame from base 1. The germline V gene (reference sequence) gives CDR1 as DFQATT and CDR2 as SNEGSKA. V trim: 0 bases; J trim: 6 bases; unmatched bases: 14. The sample's treatment or condition label, decoded: allogeneic hematopoietic cell transplantation with graft depleted of TCRalphabeta T cells and CD19 B cells. TCRalphabeta/CD19-depleted allogeneic hematopoietic cell grafts were given to the transplant recipients, all of whom were children. This sequence originates from a boy under two years old who had a stem cell transplant for acute myeloid leukemia, so the T cells may come from the graft donor. Here the sequenced sample was PBMCs, mostly from graft donor cells, taken 360 days after TCRalphabeta/CD19-depleted stem cell transplant. The chain joins TRBV20-1 to TRBJ1-1; 9 middle bases align to TRBD1. The DNA sequence is as follows: TGCAGTGCTAGAGACCCTGCGGGACAGGGCGACAGGGCTGAAGCTTTCTTT. Translated, this gives CSARDPAGQGDRAEAFF.